The entry below describes one T cell receptor beta chain. Its matching antigen is unknown. With autoimmune disease history or systemic immunosuppression, patients were excluded. The assay was immunoSEQ multiplex PCR, and TCRdb's table has in-frame clones only and misses some. Of roughly 34,000 clones in the sample, about four fifths were seen once. This sample is part of a study of OX40 agonist ivuxolimab in advanced cancers. Study-wide context: Patients were given ivuxolimab, an antibody that agonizes OX40 (CD134). Mean age roughly 65 years, range roughly 20 to 85; around 80% male.

Study findings and constraints: CD4+ and CD8+ blood T cells expanded clonally by week 6 at 0.1 to 3.0 mg/kg.

Germline-derived CDR1 and CDR2 are MNHNS and SASEGT. This CDR3 is built from 15 residues. V was pared by 3 bases and J by 0 bases, with 9 bases between. The sequenced sample was CD4+ or CD8+ T cells sorted from blood, obtained in a trial of the OX40 agonist ivuxolimab. The TCR sequence derives from an adult with an advanced solid tumor such as melanoma, head and neck, liver or kidney cancer. This chain links TRBV6-1 with TRBJ1-3, with a possible D match to TRBD1 (5 bases). Here the CDR3 DNA reads TGTGCCAGCAGTGAGCAGGGAATCTCTGGAAACACCATATATTTT. Translating gives CASSEQGISGNTIYF.